This is a list of T cell receptor beta chains from one sample in a study of human T cells and chemical hapten exposure. TCRdb reprocessed the RACE reads with MiXCR, giving one entry per CDR3 protein. The table shows approximately 80,000 distinct CDR3 sequences, with roughly 10% occurring only once. The sample here was whole blood, taken in connection with sensitization to the hapten diphenylcyclopropenone (DPC). The receptors here all came from a woman between 45 and 65 years old with alopecia areata. Some clones in this sample may be carry-over from other donors' samples. The CDR3 runs from the conserved cysteine through the conserved F or W. The D gene is left open where the match is weak. Expanded clones get a size class; other rows say once, few or many, or leave the size out.

D gene,J gene,V gene,clone size,CDR3 DNA,CDR3 protein
TRBD1,TRBJ1-1,TRBV18,many,TGTGCCAGCTCACAAACGGGACAGGGGAACACTGAAGCTTTCTTT,CASSQTGQGNTEAFF
TRBD1,TRBJ2-1,TRBV18,NA,TGTGCCAGCTCATCATCCGGGACAGGGGGCTATGAGCAGTTCTTC,CASSSSGTGGYEQFF
NA,TRBJ2-5,TRBV2,few,TGTGCCAGCAGTGAAGCGCAGGGACGAGAGACCCAGTACTTC,CASSEAQGRETQYF
TRBD1,TRBJ1-3,TRBV30,few,TGTGCTTCCGCCGGGACAGGGGGCTATAGCTCTGGAAACACCATATATTTT,CASAGTGGYSSGNTIYF
TRBD2,TRBJ2-3,TRBV7-2,many,TGTGCCAGCAGCTTACTAGCGGGAGACCCAAGCACAGATACGCAGTATTTT,CASSLLAGDPSTDTQYF
NA,TRBJ1-5,TRBV20-1,many,TGCAGTGCTAGAGATGGGGGACAACAGCCCCAGCATTTT,CSARDGGQQPQHF
NA,TRBJ1-1,TRBV20-1,few,TGCAGTGCTAGATCCGCCAGGACGAACACTGAAGCTTTCTTT,CSARSARTNTEAFF
TRBD2,TRBJ2-1,TRBV20-1,many,TGCAGTGCTACTCCAACTAGCGCACCCTACAATGAGCAGTTCTTC,CSATPTSAPYNEQFF
TRBD1,TRBJ1-2,TRBV19,NA,TGTGCCAGTAGTATACCGGGACAGAGCTATGGCTACACCTTC,CASSIPGQSYGYTF
TRBD2,TRBJ2-7,TRBV12-3/TRBV12-4,few,TGTGCCAGCAGTCCCCCCCCGGGACTAGCGGGGACTTCCTACGAGCAGTACTTC,CASSPPPGLAGTSYEQYF
NA,TRBJ2-1,TRBV7-2,many,TGTGCCAGCAGCCGACTATGGGGTTTGTTCTTC,CASSRLWGLFF
TRBD2,TRBJ2-2,TRBV12-3/TRBV12-4,few,TGTGCCAGCAGCCCCGGGGGGGGGAGGGACACCGGGGAGCTGTTTTTT,CASSPGGGRDTGELFF
NA,TRBJ1-1,TRBV9,NA,TGTGCCAGCAGCGTAGGTCAGATGAACACTGAAGCTTTCTTT,CASSVGQMNTEAFF
NA,TRBJ1-2,TRBV29-1,NA,TGCAGCGTTGCGTATGGGAACTATGGCTACACCTTC,CSVAYGNYGYTF